One and the same sample provided the 5 T cell receptor beta chains below, sequenced in a study of blood T cell repertoires in COVID-19. Assay used: immunoSEQ multiplex PCR; TCRdb lists only in-frame clones, some missing. This sample has about 55,000 clones; around nine tenths occur once, and the top ten carry 14%. Input material: peripheral blood. Receptors originate from a human donor with active COVID-19. The donor label of this sample is uncertain.

The chain employs TRBV7-2 and TRBJ1-1; unclear D gene. Germline assignment: CDR1 SGHTA and CDR2 FQGNSA. CDR3 length equals 14 residues. V was clipped by 4 bases and J by 1 base, with 10 bases between them. In nucleotides, the CDR3 is TGTGCCAGCAGCTCGAGGCGGGAGAACACTGAAGCTTTCTTT. It encodes CASSSRRENTEAFF.

This clone appeared a few times. Other DNA variants within this sample encode the same CDR3. V and J are TRBV7-9 and TRBJ2-3; 11 bases line up with TRBD2. Germline values: CDR1 SEHNR, CDR2 FQNEAQ (reference sequence). With 1 base clipped from V and 3 bases from J, the junction kept 3 bases outside the gene matches. The CDR3 covers 16 residues. The CDR3 loop reads CASSLGASGGTDTQYF. The CDR3, as DNA: TGTGCCAGCAGCTTAGGGGCTAGCGGGGGGACAGATACGCAGTATTTT.

The V and J genes are TRBV12-3 or TRBV12-4 and TRBJ1-1, with D maybe TRBD1 (5 bases). The CDR3 length is 13 residues. V lost 6 bases and J 4 bases, leaving 12 bases between the germline ends. For the CDR3, the DNA is TGTGCCAGCAGATGGGGACTCTTCACTGAAGCTTTCTTT. Protein: CASRWGLFTEAFF.

The chain is built from TRBV4-2 and TRBJ2-7, with TRBD2 matching over 9 bases. Germline lookup yields CDR1 LGHNA and CDR2 YNFKEQ. V dropped 0 bases and J dropped 5; count of bases not matched to a gene: 8. CDR3 length: 16 amino acids. Here the CDR3 reads CASSQDRTSGLNEQYF. The CDR3 DNA is TGTGCCAGCAGCCAAGATCGAACTAGCGGGCTAAACGAGCAGTACTTC.

V is TRBV18 and J is TRBJ1-1; 7 bases map to TRBD1. The CDR3 spans 15 residues. The V and J ends lost 1 base and 4 bases, in that order; junction bases with no gene match: 6. CDR1 is KGHSH and CDR2 is LQKENI in the germline V gene. DNA of the CDR3: TGTGCCAGCTCACCACTCGGGACAGACATCACTGAAGCTTTCTTT. Encoded protein: CASSPLGTDITEAFF.